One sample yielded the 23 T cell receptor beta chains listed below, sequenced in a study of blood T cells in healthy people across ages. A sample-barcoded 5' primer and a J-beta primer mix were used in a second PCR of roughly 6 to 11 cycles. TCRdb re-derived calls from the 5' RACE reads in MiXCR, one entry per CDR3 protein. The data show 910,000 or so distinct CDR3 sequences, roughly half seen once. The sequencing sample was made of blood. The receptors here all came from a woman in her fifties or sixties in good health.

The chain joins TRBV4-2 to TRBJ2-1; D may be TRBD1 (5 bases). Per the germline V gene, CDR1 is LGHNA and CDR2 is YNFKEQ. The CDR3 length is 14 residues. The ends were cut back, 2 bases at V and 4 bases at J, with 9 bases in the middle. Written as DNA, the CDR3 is TGTGCCAGCAGCCAACCCGACAGTTACAATGAGCAGTTCTTC. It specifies CASSQPDSYNEQFF.

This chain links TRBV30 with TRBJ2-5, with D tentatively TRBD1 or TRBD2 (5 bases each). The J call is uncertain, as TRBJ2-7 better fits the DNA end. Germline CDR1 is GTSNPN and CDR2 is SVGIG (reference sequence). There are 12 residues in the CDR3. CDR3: CAWNRGAYEQYF. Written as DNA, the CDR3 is TGTGCCTGGAATAGGGGAGCCTACGAGCAGTACTTC.

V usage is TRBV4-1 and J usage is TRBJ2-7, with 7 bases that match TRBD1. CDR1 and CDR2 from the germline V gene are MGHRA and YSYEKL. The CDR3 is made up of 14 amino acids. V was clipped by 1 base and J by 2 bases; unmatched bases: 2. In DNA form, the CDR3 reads TGCGCCAGCAGCCAAGCGGACAGGACCTACGAGCAGTACTTC. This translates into CASSQADRTYEQYF.

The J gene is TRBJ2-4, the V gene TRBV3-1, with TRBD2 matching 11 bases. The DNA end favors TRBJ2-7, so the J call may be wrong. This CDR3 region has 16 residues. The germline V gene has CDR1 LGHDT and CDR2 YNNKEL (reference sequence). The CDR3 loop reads CASSRTSGSIAYEQYF. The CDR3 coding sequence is TGTGCCAGCAGCCGCACTAGCGGGAGTATCGCCTACGAGCAGTACTTC.

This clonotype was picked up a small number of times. CDR3 amino acids: CSARGRRGLASGTQYF. DNA for the CDR3: TGCAGTGCTAGAGGACGCCGGGGACTAGCGTCGGGGACCCAGTACTTC. The chain combines TRBV20-1 with TRBJ2-5, with 10 positions matching TRBD2. This CDR3 region has 16 residues. Losses at the gene ends were 1 base for V and 7 bases for J; bases not matched to a gene: 12. Germline CDR1 reads DFQATT; CDR2 reads SNEGSKA (reference sequence).

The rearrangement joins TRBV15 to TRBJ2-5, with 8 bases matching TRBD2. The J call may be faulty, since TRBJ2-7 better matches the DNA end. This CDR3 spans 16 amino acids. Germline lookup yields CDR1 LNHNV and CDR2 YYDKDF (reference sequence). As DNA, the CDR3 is TGTGCCACCAGCAGAGATCCCGGACTAGCTAGCAACGAGCAGTACTTC. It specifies CATSRDPGLASNEQYF.

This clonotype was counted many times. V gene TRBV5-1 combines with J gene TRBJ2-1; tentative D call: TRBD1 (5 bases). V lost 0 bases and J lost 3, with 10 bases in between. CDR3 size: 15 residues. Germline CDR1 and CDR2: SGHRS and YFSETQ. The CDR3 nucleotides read TGCGCCAGCAGCTTGGAAGGGGCTATCTACAATGAGCAGTTCTTC. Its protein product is CASSLEGAIYNEQFF.

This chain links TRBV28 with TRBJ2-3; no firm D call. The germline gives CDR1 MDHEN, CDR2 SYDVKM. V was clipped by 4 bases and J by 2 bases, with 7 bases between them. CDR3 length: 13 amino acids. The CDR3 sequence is CASSWAVTDTQYF. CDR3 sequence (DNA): TGTGCCAGCAGTTGGGCAGTCACAGATACGCAGTATTTT.

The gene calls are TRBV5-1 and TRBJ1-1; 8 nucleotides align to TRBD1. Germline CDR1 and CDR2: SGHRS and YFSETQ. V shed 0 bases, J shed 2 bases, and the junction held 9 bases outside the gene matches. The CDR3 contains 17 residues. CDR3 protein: CASSLGALDRVNTEAFF. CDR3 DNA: TGCGCCAGCAGCTTGGGAGCCTTGGACAGGGTCAACACTGAAGCTTTCTTT.

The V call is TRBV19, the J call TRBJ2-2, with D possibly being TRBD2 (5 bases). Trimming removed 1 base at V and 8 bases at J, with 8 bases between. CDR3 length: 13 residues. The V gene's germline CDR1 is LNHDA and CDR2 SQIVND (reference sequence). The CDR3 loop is CASSIGEMGELFF. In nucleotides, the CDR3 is TGTGCCAGTAGTATAGGGGAGATGGGGGAGCTGTTTTTT.

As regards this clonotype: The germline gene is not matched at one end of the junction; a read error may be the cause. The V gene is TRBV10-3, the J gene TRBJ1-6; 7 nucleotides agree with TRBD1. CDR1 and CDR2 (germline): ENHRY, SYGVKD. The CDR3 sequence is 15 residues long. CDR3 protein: CAIGSGTAFNAPLHF. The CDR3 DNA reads TGTGCCATCGGATCCGGGACAGCGTTTAATGCACCCCTCCACTTT.

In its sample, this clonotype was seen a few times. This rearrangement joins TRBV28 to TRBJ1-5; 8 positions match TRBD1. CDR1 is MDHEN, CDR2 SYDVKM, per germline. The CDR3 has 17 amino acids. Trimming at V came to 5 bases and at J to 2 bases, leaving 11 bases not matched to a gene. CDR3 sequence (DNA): TGTGCCAGCAGTCCCCGGACAGGGTATCGAGGCAATCAGCCCCAGCATTTT. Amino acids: CASSPRTGYRGNQPQHF.

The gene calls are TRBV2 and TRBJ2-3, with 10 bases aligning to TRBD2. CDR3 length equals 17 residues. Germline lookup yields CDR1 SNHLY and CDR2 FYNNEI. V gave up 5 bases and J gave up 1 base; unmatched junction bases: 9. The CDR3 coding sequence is TGTGCCAGCAGTTCCGCACTAGCGGGAAGACGCACAGATACGCAGTATTTT. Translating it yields CASSSALAGRRTDTQYF.

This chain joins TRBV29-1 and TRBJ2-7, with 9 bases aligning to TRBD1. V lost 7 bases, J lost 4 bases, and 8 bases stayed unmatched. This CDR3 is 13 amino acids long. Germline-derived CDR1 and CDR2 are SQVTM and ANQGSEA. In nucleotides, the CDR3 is TGCAGCGGTCGGGACAGGGCGAATTACGAGCAGTACTTC. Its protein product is CSGRDRANYEQYF.

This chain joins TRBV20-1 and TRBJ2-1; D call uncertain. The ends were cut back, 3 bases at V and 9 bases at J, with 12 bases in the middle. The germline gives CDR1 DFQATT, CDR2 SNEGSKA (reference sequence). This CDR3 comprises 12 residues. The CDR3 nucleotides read TGCAGTGCTAGCTCGGGTTGGGCTGAGCAGTTCTTC. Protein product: CSASSGWAEQFF.

CDR3: CASSDGGTRNTQYF. In DNA, the CDR3 is TGTGCCAGCAGTGACGGCGGGACCCGTAATACGCAGTATTTT. The rearrangement links TRBV27 to TRBJ2-3, with TRBD2 as a possible D gene (6 bases). The length of the CDR3 is 14 residues. Trimming shortened V by 5 bases and J by 7 bases, and 16 bases separated the two germline ends. CDR1 is MNHEY and CDR2 is SMNVEV in the germline V gene (reference sequence).

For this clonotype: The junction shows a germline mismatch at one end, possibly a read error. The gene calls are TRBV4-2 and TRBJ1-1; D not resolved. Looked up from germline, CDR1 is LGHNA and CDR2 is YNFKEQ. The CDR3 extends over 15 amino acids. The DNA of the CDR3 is TGTACCAGCAGCCGCACGGACGGAGAGAACACTGAAGCTTTCTTT. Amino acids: CTSSRTDGENTEAFF.

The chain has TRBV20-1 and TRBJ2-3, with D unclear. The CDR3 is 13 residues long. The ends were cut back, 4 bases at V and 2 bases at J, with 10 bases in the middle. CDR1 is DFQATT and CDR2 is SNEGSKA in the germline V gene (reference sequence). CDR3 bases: TGCAGTGCTATTTATCGGCTCACAGATACGCAGTATTTT. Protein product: CSAIYRLTDTQYF.

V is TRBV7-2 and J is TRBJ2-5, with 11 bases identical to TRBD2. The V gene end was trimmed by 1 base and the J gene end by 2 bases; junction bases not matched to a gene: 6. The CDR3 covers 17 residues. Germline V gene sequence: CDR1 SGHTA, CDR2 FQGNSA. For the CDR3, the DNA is TGTGCCAGCAGCTTAGGGGTGGGGACTAGCGGTCAAGAGACCCAGTACTTC. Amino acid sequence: CASSLGVGTSGQETQYF.

As DNA, the CDR3 is TGCAGCGCCTCGTCCACCTACAATGAGCAGTTCTTC. Protein product: CSASSTYNEQFF. The chain uses TRBV29-1 and TRBJ2-1; unclear D gene. Germline values: CDR1 SQVTM, CDR2 ANQGSEA. V dropped 7 bases and J dropped 2 bases, with 9 bases sitting between them. CDR3 length equals 12 residues.

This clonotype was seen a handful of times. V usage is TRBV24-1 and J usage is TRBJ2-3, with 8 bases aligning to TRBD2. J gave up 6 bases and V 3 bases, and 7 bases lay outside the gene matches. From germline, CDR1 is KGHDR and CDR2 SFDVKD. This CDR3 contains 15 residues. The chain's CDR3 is CATSDPRTSSDTQYF. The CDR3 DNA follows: TGTGCCACCAGTGATCCCCGGACTAGCTCTGATACGCAGTATTTT.

The CDR3 bases are TGCGCCAGCAGTCCAATTGGAGTGGCGGGAGCTTACAATGAGCAGTACTTC. This gives the protein CASSPIGVAGAYNEQYF. V is TRBV5-1 and J is TRBJ2-1, with TRBD2 matching 7 bases. The closer fit of TRBJ2-7 to the DNA end suggests the J call may be wrong. The germline gives CDR1 SGHRS, CDR2 YFSETQ. There are 17 residues in the CDR3.

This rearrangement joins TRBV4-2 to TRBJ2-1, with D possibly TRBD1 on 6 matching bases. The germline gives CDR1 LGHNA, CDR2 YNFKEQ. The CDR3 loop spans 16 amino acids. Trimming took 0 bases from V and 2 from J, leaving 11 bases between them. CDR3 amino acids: CASSQETGHPYNEQFF. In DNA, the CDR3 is TGTGCCAGCAGCCAAGAGACGGGACATCCCTACAATGAGCAGTTCTTC.